One and the same sample provided the 13 T cell receptor beta chains below, sequenced in a study of identical twins. Using its own MiXCR run on the 5' RACE reads, TCRdb lists one record per CDR3 protein. The profile shows some 630,000 distinct CDR3 sequences, roughly 7.1% of them singletons. The data also belong to a second study, concerning yellow fever vaccine responses in identical twins.

Sequenced: PBMCs. These receptors all stem from a woman aged 18-29 years in good health.

The chain couples TRBV6-5 to TRBJ2-7; 9 bases agree with TRBD1. Per germline, CDR1 MNHEY and CDR2 SVGAGI. The junction had 8 bases not matched to a gene; V was cut back by 3 bases and J by 2 bases. This CDR3 is built from 16 residues. CDR3 DNA sequence: TGTGCCAGCAGTTATAGTGGGGGACAGGGTGCCTACGAGCAGTACGTC. It encodes CASSYSGGQGAYEQYV.

This sequence joins TRBV20-1 and TRBJ1-1; TRBD1 might be the D (5 bases). The CDR3 sequence is 12 residues long. CDR1 DFQATT and CDR2 SNEGSKA come from the germline V gene (reference sequence). V was trimmed by 2 bases and J by 8 bases, leaving 12 bases between them. In DNA, the CDR3 is TGCAGTGCTAGAACGACAGTGGGGGAAGCTTTCTTT. Translated: CSARTTVGEAFF.

CDR3 nucleotides: TGTGCCAGCAGCTCCGACAGGACTGCCTACGAGCAGTACGTC. Translating gives CASSSDRTAYEQYV. V is TRBV7-9 and J is TRBJ2-7, with D perhaps TRBD1 (6 bases). The CDR3 consists of 14 residues. The ends were cut back, 4 bases at V and 2 bases at J, with 12 bases in the middle. Germline V gene lookup returns CDR1 SEHNR and CDR2 FQNEAQ (reference sequence).

The chain combines TRBV4-1 with TRBJ1-6, with D possibly being TRBD1 (6 bases). V was shortened by 1 base and J by 7 bases, with 17 bases between the two germline ends. CDR3 length equals 17 residues. CDR1 and CDR2 (germline): MGHRA, YSYEKL. The CDR3 reads CASSQGGGAGLNSPLHF. The CDR3 nucleotides are TGCGCCAGCAGCCAAGGTGGGGGCGCGGGTTTAAATTCACCCCTCCACTTT.

A few counts support this clonotype. V usage is TRBV19 and J usage is TRBJ1-2; no clear D gene. V was shortened by 3 bases and J by 2 bases, with 10 bases between the two germline ends. The germline V gene has CDR1 LNHDA and CDR2 SQIVND (reference sequence). This CDR3 spans 14 amino acids. The CDR3, as DNA: TGTGCCAGTAGTATCGCGGGGTTGAACTATGGCTACACCTTC. Its translation: CASSIAGLNYGYTF.

CDR3 sequence: CASSQHDRGGNIQYF. In DNA, the CDR3 is TGTGCCAGCAGCCAACACGACAGGGGTGGAAACATTCAGTACTTC. The chain uses TRBV3-1 and TRBJ2-4, with 8 bases that match TRBD1. The V and J ends lost 2 bases and 6 bases, in that order; junction bases with no gene match: 6. The CDR3 spans 15 residues. Germline loops: CDR1 LGHDT, CDR2 YNNKEL (reference sequence).

This clonotype was picked up many times. The chain has TRBV3-1 and TRBJ2-1; 8 bases align to TRBD1. This CDR3 has 17 residues. V lost 4 bases and J lost 6; bases outside the gene matches: 14. Per germline, CDR1 LGHDT and CDR2 YNNKEL (reference sequence). The CDR3 DNA is TGTGCCAGCAGCCCAAACCCGGACAGGGACTGGGGCAATGAGCAGTTCTTC. It is translated as CASSPNPDRDWGNEQFF.

A remark on this clonotype: A junction boundary mismatches the germline segment, possibly from a read error. The V call is TRBV5-1, the J call TRBJ2-5; D is perhaps TRBD2 (5 bases). The CDR3 covers 15 residues. Per the germline V gene, CDR1 is SGHRS and CDR2 is YFSETQ. The CDR3 nucleotides read TGCGCCAGCAGTTTGGGCAACGGGGTCCAAGAGACCCAGTACTTC. Translated: CASSLGNGVQETQYF.

This clonotype was seen a few times. This rearrangement joins TRBV9 to TRBJ1-2; no definite D call. This CDR3 spans 12 amino acids. Per the germline V gene, CDR1 is SGDLS and CDR2 is YYNGEE. V was cut by 2 bases and J by 3 bases, with 5 bases left in between. The CDR3 is CASSVRHYGYTF. CDR3 DNA: TGTGCCAGCAGCGTGAGGCACTATGGCTACACCTTC.

This clonotype appeared a few times. The chain couples TRBV5-1 to TRBJ2-1; 14 bases map to TRBD2. The CDR3 contains 15 residues. CDR1 is SGHRS and CDR2 is YFSETQ in the germline V gene. V lost 4 bases, J lost 10 bases, and 7 bases stayed unmatched. The DNA of the CDR3 is TGCGCCAGCAGCGGGGGACTAGCGGGGGCGGGGGAGCAGTTCTTC. This sequence encodes CASSGGLAGAGEQFF.

The table lists this clonotype with a few counts. DNA for the CDR3: TGTGCCACCAGTGATCAAGGGACGGCTACTAGCACAGATACGCAGTATTTT. This translates into CATSDQGTATSTDTQYF. V usage is TRBV24-1 and J usage is TRBJ2-3; D is possibly TRBD1 or TRBD2 (5 bases each). Germline V gene sequence: CDR1 KGHDR, CDR2 SFDVKD. This CDR3 region has 17 residues. V lost 3 bases to trimming and J lost 0 bases, with 15 bases between them.

This clonotype appeared many times. The V and J genes are TRBV2 and TRBJ2-2, with TRBD1 identical over 9 bases. Germline trimming cut 4 bases from V and 6 bases from J; bases unmatched to any gene: 0. The CDR3 is 13 amino acids. Germline assignment: CDR1 SNHLY and CDR2 FYNNEI. The CDR3 is CASSGQGAGELFF. In DNA form, the CDR3 reads TGTGCCAGCAGTGGACAGGGGGCCGGGGAGCTGTTTTTT.

The gene calls are TRBV6-2 or TRBV6-3 and TRBJ2-2; TRBD2 matches 8 bases. The CDR3 runs to 18 residues. Per the germline V gene, CDR1 is MNHEY and CDR2 is SVGEGT. V lost 2 bases to trimming and J lost 4 bases; unmatched junction nucleotides: 12. The CDR3 loop is CASSYIFGGGRSTGELFF. CDR3 DNA: TGTGCCAGCAGTTACATTTTCGGGGGGGGAAGAAGCACCGGGGAGCTGTTTTTT.